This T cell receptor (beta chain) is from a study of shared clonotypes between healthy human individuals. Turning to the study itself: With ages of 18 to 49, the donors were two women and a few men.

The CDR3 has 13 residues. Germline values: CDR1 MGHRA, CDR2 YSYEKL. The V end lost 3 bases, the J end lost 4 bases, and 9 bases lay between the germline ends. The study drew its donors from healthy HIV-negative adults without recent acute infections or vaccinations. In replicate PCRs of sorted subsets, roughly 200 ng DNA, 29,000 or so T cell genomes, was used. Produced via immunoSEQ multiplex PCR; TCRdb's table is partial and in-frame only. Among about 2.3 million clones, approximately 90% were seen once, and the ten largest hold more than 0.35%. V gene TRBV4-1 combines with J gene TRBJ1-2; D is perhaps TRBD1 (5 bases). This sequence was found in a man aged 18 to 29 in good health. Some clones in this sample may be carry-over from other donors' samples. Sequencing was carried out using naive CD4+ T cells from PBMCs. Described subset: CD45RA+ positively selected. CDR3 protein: CASSQEGFYGYTF. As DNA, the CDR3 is TGCGCCAGCAGCCAGGAGGGGTTCTATGGCTACACCTTC.